The text below deals with one T cell receptor (beta chain). The antigen it binds to is not known. Base-call qualities are not available, and no considerably larger clone is one nucleotide away. The method behind the library was the immunoSEQ multiplex PCR assay. For the multiplex PCR, a mixture combining 60 forward primers for TCR Vbeta segments and 13 reverse primers for TCR Jbeta segments was used. The CDR3 region of rearranged TCR beta genes was amplified from genomic DNA with a multiplex PCR assay. Amplified TCR beta libraries were sequenced as 87-base-pair reads on the Illumina HiSeq System. The authors processed their data as follows. Across the roughly 700 repertoires, a later analysis counted about 81 million unique TCR beta chains, some 11 million of which were shared by at least two donors. A nearest-neighbor algorithm error-corrected the raw reads and collapsed the reads into unique sequences, merging closely related sequences to remove PCR and sequencing errors. V, D and J gene segments were assigned by aligning CDR3 sequences to IMGT reference sequences. For a sequence to be retained, a match of at least six nucleotides was required to both a V gene segment and a J gene segment. A rearrangement counted as productive if the CDR3 had no stop codons and remained in frame with V and J, and every other rearrangement counted as non-productive. Following IMGT convention, CDR3 was defined as the stretch from the second conserved V-encoded cysteine up to the conserved J-encoded phenylalanine. In an earlier analysis of some 550 of the donors, sequences lacking an unambiguous match to a single V gene segment were excluded. In an earlier analysis of about 590 of the donors, a V segment was called functional when productive rearrangements were above 56.7%, and segregating when the standard deviation between donors exceeded 5%. A statistical classification framework was built for diagnosing cytomegalovirus status from the catalog of TCR beta chain sequences. In a later analysis, V and J genes were assigned by comparing TCR nucleotide sequences against IMGT/GENE-DB human TR gene sequences. Using the TCRdist pipeline, a later analysis assigned CDR3 sequences along with most-parsimonious VDJ recombination scenarios. In a later analysis, every TCR beta chain was defined by the combination of its CDR3 amino acid sequence and its V-gene family, and reads without a unique V-gene family were dropped. To address suspected cross-contamination and a sequencing artifact, a later analysis removed some 620 highly shared, low-generation-probability nucleotide sequences. In a later analysis, a clonal expansion index was calculated for each public chain from normalized within-repertoire ranks of inferred template counts. In a later analysis, generation probabilities were computed using a VDJ recombination model fitted to out-of-frame rearrangements, and the results were checked against IGoR. In a later analysis, TCR-TCR, TCR-HLA and TCR-CMV co-occurrence was scored with hypergeometric tests, and a repertoire-size bias correction was applied to TCR pairs. In a later analysis, false discovery rates were estimated by permuting HLA or CMV assignments 20 times. A later analysis grouped co-occurring TCRs with DBSCAN, adding TCRdist sequence similarity when clustering within HLA-allele-positive subsets. Repertoires with fewer than 30,000 or more than 120,000 public chains were left out of co-occurrence clustering, as were about 5 repertoires with anomalous nucleotide sharing. The source is immuneACCESS, and TCRdb retained only in-frame sequences with V and J called. Part of the clones is not carried over; for the studies checked, unresolved V genes explain less than half of this, and the remainder is unexplained. The V and J calls and clone size come from that table; D and trimming were worked out from the DNA. The sample contains about 190,000 clones, roughly four fifths of them found a single time. Approximately 2.8% of the sample belongs to the ten largest clones.

The germline V gene (reference sequence) provides CDR1 LNHNV and CDR2 YYDKDF. The CDR3 starts with the cysteine, ends with the phenylalanine, and has 15 residues. Only the CDR3 DNA stays, 45 bases, in frame from base 1. Trimming leaves V shorter by 5 bases and J shorter by 4 bases, with the junction holding 9 bases beyond the gene matches. The data originate from a study of cytomegalovirus exposure and HLA in healthy donors (dated by TCRdb to 2016 to 2017). At the level of the whole study: An earlier analysis of some 600 of the donors reported 276 Gb of sequence data and 117 million unique TCR beta sequences obtained from about 179 million T cells. Along with the roughly 670-subject first cohort, a separate validation cohort of 120 different subjects was used. Among about 370 genotyped donors of the cohort, an average of approximately 220,000 unique TCR beta nucleotide sequences was sequenced per donor, of which about 19% were non-productive. The study used immunosequencing to profile the T cell repertoires of approximately 690 subjects and linked those repertoires to cytomegalovirus serostatus. Every discovery cohort repertoire had been produced on one sequencing platform. The number of typed donors differed by locus: about 620-630 for A, B, C, DRB1 and DQB1; 522 for DQA1; approximately 600 for DPA1; and some 450 for DPB1. Donor age, sex, ethnicity and CMV serostatus were compiled alongside the repertoire data. Four or five DR-DQ haplotypes were handled as single units for association and clustering because linkage in the cohort was strong. HLA typing included class I and class II loci at four-digit resolution. Rather than using new phenotypic data, the later analysis identified candidate immune exposures from TCR beta sequences and from how often those sequences occurred across donors. Among the roughly 410 genotyped donors, 81% belonged to the genetic ancestry cluster associated with self-reported Caucasian donors. A later analysis re-examined previously published TCR beta repertoires from hundreds of donors and added high-resolution HLA genotyping to investigate patterns of TCR occurrence. The study was designed to test whether signatures of past pathogen exposure could be identified by cataloging public T cell receptors. An earlier analysis of around 640 of the donors used high-throughput TCR beta sequencing to judge whether each TCR beta V gene segment behaved as functional or pseudogenic. A later genetic analysis used genome-wide SNP genotypes for about 60% of the roughly 700 donors, treating that subset as a discovery cohort. To predict cytomegalovirus infection status, the study brought together high-throughput TCR immunosequencing, statistical association of individual TCRs with disease status, and machine learning. An early release that covered 640 HLA-typed donors contained about 300 gigabases of sequencing data and about 84 million unique TCR sequences.

Summary of the overall study and its limitations: The study gave a list of 150 to 200 TCR beta chains associated with cytomegalovirus. Presence/absence analyses assumed roughly uniform sequencing depth across donors, an assumption that may not hold. When HLA alleles, especially DR and DQ, strongly co-occurred, TCR associations were difficult to assign to individual alleles. Because some donors lacked HLA typing at each locus, the association tests relied only on the typed subset. The 87-base-pair reads could not distinguish some IMGT-functional V segments, including TRBV6-2 and TRBV6-3, so those segments were excluded. The authors suggested that the approach could potentially be extended to other disease states and immunological phenotypes. CMV serostatus was the only immune exposure information available for the cohort. Because counts were too low, about 18 rarely observed V segments, including chromosome 9 orphons, were excluded from the earlier analysis of 587 of the donors. Broadly in line with IMGT annotations, most TCR beta V segments showed up in productive rearrangements about 87% or about 30% of the time in an earlier analysis of a few hundred of the donors. A later genetic analysis reported fewer N-insertions in productive TCRs among donors in an Asian-associated ancestry cluster than the roughly 700-donor mean. A group of highly shared sequence variants was considered likely to be a technical artifact of the sequencing pipeline. A further reported finding was that TCR beta sequences accurately predicted the HLA-A and HLA-B alleles for most subjects in the first cohort. Most TCR sequences were observed very rarely across donors, whereas some public TCRs were present in many individuals. In a later analysis, some 18,000 TCR beta sequences were associated with specific HLA alleles at a false discovery rate of 0.05. According to a later analysis, parvovirus B19, influenza, CMV and Epstein-Barr virus appeared linked to several top co-occurrence clusters. According to a later analysis, most CMV-associated TCR beta chains appeared to be HLA-restricted, and the HLA associations seemed to be driven largely by CMV exposure. A few of the identified cytomegalovirus-associated TCR beta chains were confirmed in vitro to be specific for cytomegalovirus antigens. Linkage disequilibrium might explain the correlated functional status among segregating V segments, but an unknown experimental factor could not be ruled out. A later analysis found that HLA-associated TCR beta chains were more clonally expanded and had lower generation probabilities than equally common non-associated chains. Cytomegalovirus status was reported to be diagnosed by the classifier with high specificity and sensitivity in both the original and validation cohorts. The cohort was sequenced for TCR beta chains only, and without alpha or paired-chain data the features that could be detected were limited. In a later analysis, the rate of TCR association differed among HLA loci, with DRB1 alleles having the most associated TCRs and HLA-C alleles having the fewest. In a later genetic analysis, a missense DCLRE1C variant was associated with V-gene and J-gene trimming of TCR beta chains, and the association was replicated in an independent cohort.

The cohort comprised some 680 healthy bone marrow donors. At the time of sampling, every cohort member was nominally healthy, though immune exposures that went unrecorded were likely present. The donor was CMV seropositive and was included in the group of 300 or so seropositive cohort members. Every donor gave a peripheral blood sample, and the peripheral blood mononuclear cells from that sample were used for TCR beta sequencing. Genomic DNA was extracted from the blood cell samples with the Qiagen DNeasy Blood Extraction Kit. Sequencing used PBMCs. Recombination linked TRBV15 to TRBJ2-7, and 9 junctional nucleotides match TRBD1. This sequence originates from a woman aged 25 to 39 in good health and CMV-seropositive. The nucleotides are TGTGCCACCAGCGCCGGGGACAGGGCAACTTACGAGCAGTACTTC. This yields the protein CATSAGDRATYEQYF.